This T cell receptor beta chain was obtained from a study of blood T cell repertoires in COVID-19. Study-level background: Collection of acute and convalescent COVID-19 samples took place in the United States, Italy and Spain.

Enrolled during active infection, Seattle patients were then followed longitudinally. This CDR3 is 12 amino acids long. Germline CDR1 GTSNPN, CDR2 SVGIG (reference sequence). Trimming pared 5 bases from V and 0 bases from J, leaving 7 bases between. Original data processing: Using reference gene primer amplification, nucleated cell counts were estimated. Sequencing was performed with immunoSEQ multiplex PCR; in TCRdb, only in-frame clones are kept and a portion is missing. The D gene and trimming were derived from the DNA, and the V and J assignments and clone size from that table. This table has 300,000 to 400,000 clones, under 90% appearing once.

The chain is built from TRBV30 and TRBJ1-1; D is uncertain. The material sequenced was peripheral blood. The receptor was derived from a young woman with COVID-19, enrolled during active disease. CDR3 DNA sequence: TGTGCCTGGTTCTACTTGAACACTGAAGCTTTCTTT. Protein product: CAWFYLNTEAFF.